Reported below is one T cell receptor (beta chain). Antigen specificity is unknown. These data come from a study of cytomegalovirus exposure and HLA in healthy donors. Germline trimming cut 5 bases from V and 0 bases from J; bases unmatched to any gene: 2. The CDR3 is 15 amino acids. Germline V lookup: CDR1 SNHLY, CDR2 FYNNEI. General observations from the study: Most CMV-associated TCR beta chains appeared HLA-restricted in a later analysis. It was in a later analysis that TCR association rates were seen to vary by HLA locus, highest for DRB1 and lowest for HLA-C. Researchers catalogued 160 or so TCR beta chains as cytomegalovirus-associated.

Both 60 Vbeta primers and 13 Jbeta primers went into the PCR. Authors' processing steps: Among the unique TCR beta chains that a later analysis counted, about 84 million in all, around 11 million were shared. The data were produced by immunoSEQ multiplex PCR, yet TCRdb's version contains in-frame clones alone and is incomplete. Clone size and the V and J calls come from that table; the DNA yielded D and trimming. The sample has around 160,000 clones, about two thirds seen once. The TCR sequence derives from a woman younger than 35 in good health and CMV-seronegative. The sample comprised PBMCs. V usage is TRBV2 and J usage is TRBJ2-2, with 8 bases lining up with TRBD1. The CDR3 region is CASSPGQANTGELFF. CDR3 in DNA: TGTGCCAGCAGTCCGGGACAGGCGAACACCGGGGAGCTGTTTTTT.